The 3 T cell receptor beta chains in this list originate from one sample, sequenced in a study of lymphopenia after photon versus proton radiotherapy. Produced via immunoSEQ multiplex PCR; TCRdb's table is partial and in-frame only. This table has about 14,000 clones, roughly four fifths appearing once. The starting material was peripheral blood, obtained from a patient treated with photon-based radiotherapy. These receptors all come from a middle-aged man with gastric cancer.

There are a few counts of this clone. The rearrangement links TRBV5-6 to TRBJ1-5, with D possibly TRBD1 on 5 matching bases. The CDR3 covers 13 residues. CDR1 is SGHDT and CDR2 is YYEEEE in the germline V gene. V dropped 0 bases and J dropped 7 bases, with 8 bases sitting between them. The CDR3: CASSLGRAQPQHF. CDR3 bases: TGTGCCAGCAGCTTGGGCAGGGCGCAGCCCCAGCATTTT. The full variable domain, in which reference TRBV5-6 and TRBJ1-5 provide the parts outside the CDR3, is DAGVTQSPTHLIKTRGQQVTLRCSPKSGHDTVSWYQQALGQGPQFIFQYYEEEERQRGNFPDRFSGHQFPNYSSELNVNALLLGDSALYLCASSLGRAQPQHFGDGTRLSIL.

The chain couples TRBV2 to TRBJ2-5; 7 bases are a match to TRBD2. The germline CDR1 and CDR2 sequences are SNHLY and FYNNEI. The junction had 0 bases not matched to a gene; V was cut back by 6 bases and J by 5 bases. There are 11 residues in the CDR3. Written as DNA, the CDR3 is TGTGCCAGCAGGGGAGGGGAGACCCAGTACTTC. Translating gives CASRGGETQYF.

The chain employs TRBV2 and TRBJ2-4; no clear D gene. CDR3 length: 15 amino acids. The germline V gene has CDR1 SNHLY and CDR2 FYNNEI. V lost 7 bases, J lost 3 bases, and 16 bases lay in between. Written as DNA, the CDR3 is TGTGCCAGCACCCCCCCTTGGGGTAGCAAAAACATTCAGTACTTC. Translating gives CASTPPWGSKNIQYF.